Listed below are T cell receptor beta chains from one sample, sequenced in a study of T cell responses to AZD1222 COVID-19 vaccine. Libraries were prepared by immunoSEQ multiplex PCR; TCRdb keeps only in-frame clonotypes and omits some of them. Among 120,000 or so clones listed, over 75% were seen once. The sample consisted of peripheral blood, taken on day 0 of MenACWY control vaccination. The origin of the receptors is an adult in good health. Each CDR3 is given with its conserved first and last residue. D genes are given only for firm matches. Size tells how often a clone was seen (once, few, many) or the class of an expanded clone, and some rows leave it out.

v_call: TRBV4-1; clone_size: -; cdr3_length: 18; j_call: TRBJ2-7; d_call: TRBD2; cdr3_aa: CASSQGVLAGGQKDEQYF; cdr3_nt: TGCGCCAGCAGCCAAGGGGTACTAGCGGGAGGGCAGAAGGACGAGCAGTACTTC
v_call: TRBV2; clone_size: -; cdr3_length: 19; j_call: TRBJ1-4; d_call: -; cdr3_aa: CASTSRPGRGLGTNEKLFF; cdr3_nt: TGTGCCAGCACCTCCCGGCCTGGGAGGGGGTTGGGGACTAATGAAAAACTGTTTTTT
v_call: TRBV6-5; clone_size: -; cdr3_length: 14; j_call: TRBJ2-1; d_call: -; cdr3_aa: CASRLRTGYNEQFF; cdr3_nt: TGTGCCAGCAGACTTAGAACGGGGTACAATGAGCAGTTCTTC
v_call: TRBV19; clone_size: once; cdr3_length: 20; j_call: TRBJ1-4; d_call: TRBD1; cdr3_aa: CASSIEPPGQGTGSSEKLFF; cdr3_nt: TGTGCCAGTAGTATAGAGCCGCCGGGACAGGGGACGGGTTCAAGTGAAAAACTGTTTTTT
v_call: TRBV7-3; clone_size: -; cdr3_length: 14; j_call: TRBJ2-3; d_call: TRBD2; cdr3_aa: CASSLGSGSDTQYF; cdr3_nt: TGTGCCAGCAGCTTGGGTAGCGGGAGCGATACGCAGTATTTT
v_call: TRBV21-1; clone_size: -; cdr3_length: 16; j_call: TRBJ2-7; d_call: -; cdr3_aa: CASSRTGTGIIYEQYF; cdr3_nt: TGTGCCAGCAGCAGGACCGGGACAGGGATAATTTACGAGCAGTACTTC
v_call: TRBV5-1; clone_size: few; cdr3_length: 15; j_call: TRBJ2-2; d_call: TRBD2; cdr3_aa: CASSTTSGTTGELFF; cdr3_nt: TGCGCCAGCAGCACTACTAGCGGGACCACCGGGGAGCTGTTTTTT
v_call: TRBV9; clone_size: -; cdr3_length: 18; j_call: TRBJ2-1; d_call: -; cdr3_aa: CASSDGIGRSPGPNEQFF; cdr3_nt: TGTGCCAGCAGCGATGGAATCGGCCGTTCTCCAGGGCCAAATGAGCAGTTCTTC
v_call: TRBV27; clone_size: -; cdr3_length: 14; j_call: TRBJ1-2; d_call: TRBD1; cdr3_aa: CASSFRQGNYGYTF; cdr3_nt: TGTGCCAGCAGTTTCAGACAGGGAAACTATGGCTACACCTTC
v_call: TRBV2; clone_size: -; cdr3_length: 16; j_call: TRBJ1-5; d_call: TRBD1; cdr3_aa: CASRPKLGQGSQSQHF; cdr3_nt: TGTGCCAGCAGGCCCAAGTTGGGACAGGGGTCCCAATCCCAGCATTTT
v_call: TRBV20-1; clone_size: -; cdr3_length: 13; j_call: TRBJ2-7; d_call: -; cdr3_aa: CSAGEGHMIEQYF; cdr3_nt: TGCAGTGCTGGTGAGGGCCATATGATCGAGCAGTACTTC
v_call: TRBV28; clone_size: -; cdr3_length: 12; j_call: TRBJ1-1; d_call: -; cdr3_aa: CASSQGNTEAFF; cdr3_nt: TGTGCCAGCAGCCAGGGGAACACTGAAGCTTTCTTT
v_call: TRBV18; clone_size: -; cdr3_length: 13; j_call: TRBJ2-1; d_call: -; cdr3_aa: CASSPGDVDEQFF; cdr3_nt: TGTGCCAGCTCACCCGGCGACGTCGATGAGCAGTTCTTC
v_call: TRBV28; clone_size: -; cdr3_length: 13; j_call: TRBJ1-2; d_call: TRBD1; cdr3_aa: CASALTGSRGYTF; cdr3_nt: TGTGCCAGCGCGTTGACAGGGTCGCGCGGCTACACCTTC
v_call: TRBV28; clone_size: -; cdr3_length: 12; j_call: TRBJ2-7; d_call: -; cdr3_aa: CASSLRVHEQYF; cdr3_nt: TGTGCCAGCAGTCTCCGGGTTCACGAGCAGTACTTC
v_call: TRBV18; clone_size: -; cdr3_length: 15; j_call: TRBJ2-7; d_call: -; cdr3_aa: CASSPPGLGGGEQYF; cdr3_nt: TGTGCCAGCTCACCACCAGGCCTCGGGGGCGGCGAGCAGTACTTC
v_call: TRBV28; clone_size: -; cdr3_length: 15; j_call: TRBJ2-3; d_call: TRBD2; cdr3_aa: CASSLGTSGSVTQYF; cdr3_nt: TGTGCCAGCAGTCTCGGGACTAGCGGGAGTGTTACGCAGTATTTT
v_call: TRBV5-4; clone_size: -; cdr3_length: 16; j_call: TRBJ2-7; d_call: TRBD2; cdr3_aa: CASSLGGGTPIYEQYF; cdr3_nt: TGTGCCAGCAGCTTGGGCGGGGGGACCCCGATATACGAGCAGTACTTC
v_call: TRBV6-6; clone_size: -; cdr3_length: 12; j_call: TRBJ1-2; d_call: -; cdr3_aa: CASQSSGFRYTF; cdr3_nt: TGTGCCAGTCAATCAAGCGGTTTTCGCTACACCTTC
v_call: TRBV9; clone_size: -; cdr3_length: 16; j_call: TRBJ2-7; d_call: TRBD1; cdr3_aa: CASSGPRDRVSYEQYF; cdr3_nt: TGTGCCAGCAGCGGCCCACGGGACAGGGTCTCCTACGAGCAGTACTTC
v_call: TRBV10-3; clone_size: -; cdr3_length: 14; j_call: TRBJ1-1; d_call: -; cdr3_aa: CAISEPYKDTEAFF; cdr3_nt: TGTGCCATCAGTGAGCCATACAAAGACACTGAAGCTTTCTTT
v_call: TRBV6-2/TRBV6-3; clone_size: -; cdr3_length: 13; j_call: TRBJ1-1; d_call: -; cdr3_aa: CASSSAAHTEAFF; cdr3_nt: TGTGCCAGCAGTTCGGCCGCACACACTGAAGCTTTCTTT
v_call: TRBV19; clone_size: -; cdr3_length: 13; j_call: TRBJ1-2; d_call: -; cdr3_aa: CASSIRRNYGYTF; cdr3_nt: TGTGCCAGTAGTATTCGGCGAAACTATGGCTACACCTTC
v_call: TRBV28; clone_size: -; cdr3_length: 13; j_call: TRBJ2-7; d_call: -; cdr3_aa: CASSRKLSYEQYF; cdr3_nt: TGTGCCAGCAGTCGCAAGCTCTCCTACGAGCAGTACTTC
v_call: TRBV25-1; clone_size: -; cdr3_length: 18; j_call: TRBJ1-6; d_call: -; cdr3_aa: CASSATPRGLYINSPLHF; cdr3_nt: TGTGCCAGCAGTGCCACCCCCAGGGGCCTCTACATAAATTCACCCCTCCACTTT
v_call: TRBV28; clone_size: -; cdr3_length: 15; j_call: TRBJ2-2; d_call: -; cdr3_aa: CASSSTSGVAGELFF; cdr3_nt: TGTGCCAGCAGTTCAACCTCGGGGGTAGCCGGGGAGCTGTTTTTT
v_call: TRBV5-1; clone_size: -; cdr3_length: 14; j_call: TRBJ1-5; d_call: -; cdr3_aa: CASSTGQYGQPQHF; cdr3_nt: TGCGCCAGCAGTACTGGGCAGTACGGTCAGCCCCAGCATTTT
v_call: TRBV3-1/TRBV3-2; clone_size: -; cdr3_length: 16; j_call: TRBJ2-3; d_call: -; cdr3_aa: CASSVRRARAADTQYF; cdr3_nt: TGTGCCAGCAGCGTCCGAAGGGCTAGGGCCGCAGATACGCAGTATTTT
v_call: TRBV6-5; clone_size: -; cdr3_length: 15; j_call: TRBJ1-2; d_call: TRBD1; cdr3_aa: CASSRVGQGAFGYTF; cdr3_nt: TGTGCCAGCAGCCGAGTGGGACAGGGGGCTTTTGGCTACACCTTC
v_call: TRBV12-3/TRBV12-4; clone_size: -; cdr3_length: 13; j_call: TRBJ2-7; d_call: -; cdr3_aa: CASSFTSSYEQYF; cdr3_nt: TGTGCCAGCAGTTTCACTAGCTCCTACGAGCAGTACTTC
v_call: TRBV6-5; clone_size: -; cdr3_length: 15; j_call: TRBJ1-2; d_call: -; cdr3_aa: CASSYGTREPDGYTF; cdr3_nt: TGTGCCAGCAGTTACGGCACGCGAGAACCGGATGGCTACACCTTC
v_call: TRBV25-1; clone_size: -; cdr3_length: 14; j_call: TRBJ2-5; d_call: -; cdr3_aa: CASSVAGPQETQYF; cdr3_nt: TGTGCCAGCAGTGTTGCGGGCCCCCAAGAGACCCAGTACTTC
v_call: TRBV19; clone_size: -; cdr3_length: 11; j_call: TRBJ1-5; d_call: -; cdr3_aa: CASSILGAQHF; cdr3_nt: TGTGCCAGTAGTATTCTTGGGGCCCAGCATTTT
v_call: TRBV9; clone_size: once; cdr3_length: 14; j_call: TRBJ2-7; d_call: TRBD1; cdr3_aa: CASSVDYRGGEQYF; cdr3_nt: TGTGCCAGCAGCGTAGATTACAGGGGTGGCGAGCAGTACTTC
v_call: TRBV27; clone_size: few; cdr3_length: 15; j_call: TRBJ1-1; d_call: -; cdr3_aa: CASSLTLRENTEAFF; cdr3_nt: TGTGCCAGCAGTTTAACCCTACGGGAGAACACTGAAGCTTTCTTT
v_call: TRBV7-9; clone_size: -; cdr3_length: 14; j_call: TRBJ2-7; d_call: TRBD2; cdr3_aa: CASTMTSGTYEQYF; cdr3_nt: TGTGCCAGCACCATGACTAGCGGGACTTACGAGCAGTACTTC
v_call: TRBV7-6; clone_size: few; cdr3_length: 13; j_call: TRBJ1-5; d_call: -; cdr3_aa: CASSTDSNQPQHF; cdr3_nt: TGTGCCAGCAGCACCGACAGTAACCAGCCCCAGCATTTT
v_call: TRBV12-3/TRBV12-4; clone_size: -; cdr3_length: 11; j_call: TRBJ1-4; d_call: -; cdr3_aa: CATSRGTKLFF; cdr3_nt: TGTGCCACCTCTCGGGGTACCAAACTGTTTTTT
v_call: TRBV5-3; clone_size: -; cdr3_length: 18; j_call: TRBJ1-1; d_call: TRBD1; cdr3_aa: CARSPEDRGKCCGTEAFF; cdr3_nt: TGTGCCAGAAGCCCGGAGGACAGGGGAAAGTGTTGTGGCACTGAAGCTTTCTTT
v_call: TRBV5-1; clone_size: -; cdr3_length: 15; j_call: TRBJ2-7; d_call: TRBD1; cdr3_aa: CASSHTTGGTYEQYF; cdr3_nt: TGCGCCAGCAGCCACACAACAGGGGGCACCTACGAGCAGTACTTC
v_call: TRBV19; clone_size: -; cdr3_length: 16; j_call: TRBJ2-1; d_call: -; cdr3_aa: CASSILLQRVNNEQFF; cdr3_nt: TGTGCCAGTAGTATCCTTCTACAGCGGGTTAATAATGAGCAGTTCTTC
v_call: TRBV27; clone_size: -; cdr3_length: 13; j_call: TRBJ1-3; d_call: -; cdr3_aa: CASRGGSGNTIYF; cdr3_nt: TGTGCCAGCCGGGGCGGATCTGGAAACACCATATATTTT
v_call: TRBV5-6; clone_size: -; cdr3_length: 14; j_call: TRBJ1-2; d_call: -; cdr3_aa: CASSLPGADYGYTF; cdr3_nt: TGTGCCAGCAGCTTACCAGGGGCGGACTATGGCTACACCTTC
v_call: TRBV11-2; clone_size: -; cdr3_length: 14; j_call: TRBJ2-5; d_call: -; cdr3_aa: CASSLRLIQETQYF; cdr3_nt: TGTGCCAGCAGCTTAAGACTGATCCAAGAGACCCAGTACTTC
v_call: TRBV6-5; clone_size: few; cdr3_length: 16; j_call: TRBJ1-2; d_call: TRBD1; cdr3_aa: CASSYSVGQANYGYTF; cdr3_nt: TGTGCCAGCAGTTACTCCGTGGGACAGGCTAACTATGGCTACACCTTC
v_call: TRBV3-1/TRBV3-2; clone_size: -; cdr3_length: 13; j_call: TRBJ1-3; d_call: -; cdr3_aa: CASSQSSGNTIYF; cdr3_nt: TGTGCCAGCAGCCAGTCCTCTGGAAACACCATATATTTT
v_call: TRBV10-1; clone_size: -; cdr3_length: 15; j_call: TRBJ2-1; d_call: -; cdr3_aa: CASSEREVPYNEQFF; cdr3_nt: TGCGCCAGCAGTGAGAGAGAGGTGCCCTACAATGAGCAGTTCTTC
v_call: TRBV4-1; clone_size: -; cdr3_length: 16; j_call: TRBJ2-7; d_call: TRBD2; cdr3_aa: CASSPGTSGRAFWQYF; cdr3_nt: TGCGCCAGCAGCCCTGGGACTAGCGGGAGGGCTTTTTGGCAGTACTTC
v_call: TRBV9; clone_size: -; cdr3_length: 16; j_call: TRBJ1-1; d_call: -; cdr3_aa: CASSPRLGPGSTEAFF; cdr3_nt: TGTGCCAGCAGCCCGAGGTTGGGGCCCGGGAGCACTGAAGCTTTCTTT
v_call: TRBV24-1; clone_size: few; cdr3_length: 15; j_call: TRBJ2-2; d_call: -; cdr3_aa: CATRAGEGHTGELFF; cdr3_nt: TGTGCCACCCGGGCAGGGGAGGGTCACACCGGGGAGCTGTTTTTT
v_call: TRBV21-1; clone_size: -; cdr3_length: 12; j_call: TRBJ2-7; d_call: -; cdr3_aa: CASGDRRGEQYF; cdr3_nt: TGTGCCAGCGGAGACAGGAGGGGAGAGCAGTACTTC